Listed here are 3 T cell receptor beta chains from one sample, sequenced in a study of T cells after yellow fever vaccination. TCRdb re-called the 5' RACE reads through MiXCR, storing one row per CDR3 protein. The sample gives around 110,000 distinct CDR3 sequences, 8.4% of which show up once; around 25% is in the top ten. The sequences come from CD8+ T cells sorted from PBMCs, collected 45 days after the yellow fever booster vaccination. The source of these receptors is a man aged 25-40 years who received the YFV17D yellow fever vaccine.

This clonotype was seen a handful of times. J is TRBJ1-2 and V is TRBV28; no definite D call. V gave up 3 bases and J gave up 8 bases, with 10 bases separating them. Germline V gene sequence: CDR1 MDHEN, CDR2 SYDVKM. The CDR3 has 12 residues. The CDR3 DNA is TGTGCCAGCAGTTTCATCGGTGGGGGCTACACCTTC. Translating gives CASSFIGGGYTF.

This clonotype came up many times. The CDR3 here is CASSYDRAYEQYF. The CDR3 region has the DNA TGTGCCAGCAGTTACGACAGGGCCTACGAGCAGTACTTC. V and J are TRBV6-2 or TRBV6-3 and TRBJ2-7; TRBD1 matches 7 bases. There are 13 residues in the CDR3. The germline CDR1 and CDR2 sequences are MNHEY and SVGEGT. The V segment lost 2 bases and the J segment 2 bases; nucleotides outside the gene matches: 0.

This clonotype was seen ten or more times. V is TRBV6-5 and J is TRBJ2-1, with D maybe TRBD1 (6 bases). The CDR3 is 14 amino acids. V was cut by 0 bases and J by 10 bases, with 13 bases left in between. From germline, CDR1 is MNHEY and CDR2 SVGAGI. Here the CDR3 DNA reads TGTGCCAGCAGTTACTCCCCCGGACAGAGCGAGCAGTTCTTC. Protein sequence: CASSYSPGQSEQFF.